The 30 T cell receptor beta chains below all came from one sample that was sequenced in a study of blood T cell repertoires in COVID-19. Profiling relied on immunoSEQ multiplex PCR, and the TCRdb table lists in-frame clones only, not all of them. The table has under 300,000 clones, over 80% seen once; the top ten hold over 5.5%. Material: peripheral blood. The receptors come from a woman aged 60-70 years with active or convalescent COVID-19.

The rearrangement joins TRBV2 to TRBJ1-2; TRBD1 matches 7 bases. Germline V gene data show CDR1 as SNHLY and CDR2 as FYNNEI. This CDR3 is built from 16 residues. Trimming removed 10 bases from V and 2 bases from J; junction bases left unmatched: 16. The DNA of the CDR3 is TGTGCCAAACCGGGACAGCCGACCGACCTAAACTATGGCTACACCTTC. It specifies CAKPGQPTDLNYGYTF.

The gene calls are TRBV7-2 and TRBJ2-5, with 11 positions matching TRBD1. Germline CDR1 and CDR2: SGHTA and FQGNSA. CDR3 size: 16 residues. J was trimmed by 2 bases and V by 5 bases; bases with no gene match: 7. As DNA, the CDR3 is TGTGCCAGCAGCCCCCGTGGGGACAGGGGGCAAGAGACCCAGTACTTC. Amino acid sequence: CASSPRGDRGQETQYF.

CDR3 sequence: CATSEPGDNSPLHF. CDR3 sequence (DNA): TGTGCCACCAGTGAGCCGGGGGATAATTCACCCCTCCACTTT. V usage is TRBV24-1 and J usage is TRBJ1-6; D may be TRBD1 (5 bases). Trimming cost V 4 bases and J 5 bases, with 8 bases left between them. Germline CDR1 reads KGHDR; CDR2 reads SFDVKD. CDR3 length: 14 residues.

V gene TRBV27 combines with J gene TRBJ1-5; 7 positions match TRBD1. Trimming took 6 bases from V and 3 from J; bases not matched to a gene: 8. Germline V gene lookup returns CDR1 MNHEY and CDR2 SMNVEV (reference sequence). The CDR3 consists of 15 residues. CDR3 protein: CASRPGQLDNQPQHF. The CDR3 nucleotides read TGTGCCAGCAGACCGGGACAGCTAGACAATCAGCCCCAGCATTTT.

V gene TRBV10-3 combines with J gene TRBJ2-5; 8 nucleotides match TRBD1. The length of the CDR3 is 14 residues. The V and J ends lost 3 bases and 4 bases, in that order; junction bases with no gene match: 4. CDR1 ENHRY and CDR2 SYGVKD come from the germline V gene. The CDR3 reads CAISDSRGPETQYF. The CDR3 nucleotides are TGTGCCATCAGTGATTCCAGGGGGCCAGAGACCCAGTACTTC.

The chain couples TRBV11-2 to TRBJ2-3; 11 bases align to TRBD2. V lost 5 bases, J lost 3 bases, and 10 bases stayed unmatched. The CDR3 loop spans 17 amino acids. The germline V gene has CDR1 SGHAT and CDR2 FQNNGV. The CDR3 here is CASSLQLAGATTDTQYF. CDR3 in DNA: TGTGCCAGCAGCCTCCAACTAGCGGGGGCCACAACAGATACGCAGTATTTT.

V usage is TRBV28 and J usage is TRBJ2-7; possibly TRBD2 for D (6 bases). This CDR3 spans 13 amino acids. V dropped 5 bases and J dropped 5 bases, with 13 bases sitting between them. Germline CDR1 MDHEN, CDR2 SYDVKM. The CDR3 DNA is TGTGCCAGCAGTAGGTGGGAGGACGACGAGCAGTACTTC. This encodes CASSRWEDDEQYF.

The CDR3 reads CASSMWAPGGYEQYF. The CDR3 region has the DNA TGTGCCAGCAGCATGTGGGCCCCGGGCGGGTACGAGCAGTACTTC. The V and J genes are TRBV7-9 and TRBJ2-7; D might be TRBD2 (5 bases). Trimming left V 5 bases short and J 4 bases short, with 18 bases between. This CDR3 is built from 15 residues. Looked up from germline, CDR1 is SEHNR and CDR2 is FQNEAQ (reference sequence).

The V and J genes are TRBV11-2 and TRBJ2-7; 10 positions agree with TRBD1. V lost 5 bases to trimming and J lost 4 bases; unmatched junction nucleotides: 8. The CDR3 covers 15 residues. The germline gives CDR1 SGHAT, CDR2 FQNNGV. This CDR3 is CASSPRTGGQYEQYF. For the CDR3, the DNA is TGTGCCAGCAGCCCACGGACAGGGGGGCAATACGAGCAGTACTTC. Full variable domain (remainder filled in from reference TRBV11-2 and TRBJ2-7): EAGVAQSPRYKIIEKRQSVAFWCNPISGHATLYWYQQILGQGPKLLIQFQNNGVVDDSQLPKDRFSAERLKGVDSTLKIQPAKLEDSAVYLCASSPRTGGQYEQYFGPGTRLTVT.

The genes are TRBV2 and TRBJ2-5; tentative D call: TRBD1 (6 bases). The CDR3 has 14 residues. V lost 4 bases, J lost 5 bases, and 14 bases lay in between. Germline V gene sequence: CDR1 SNHLY, CDR2 FYNNEI. CDR3 sequence reads: CASSGGLQGETQYF. For the CDR3, the DNA is TGTGCCAGCAGTGGGGGGCTCCAAGGGGAGACCCAGTACTTC.

This clone was seen more than once but under ten times. The chain joins TRBV19 to TRBJ2-2; maybe TRBD1 (5 bases). Germline loops: CDR1 LNHDA, CDR2 SQIVND (reference sequence). The CDR3 length is 14 residues. Trimming stripped 4 bases from V and 6 bases from J, with 12 bases between. The CDR3 protein is CASSNELRAGELFF. In DNA form, the CDR3 reads TGTGCCAGTAGTAATGAGCTCAGGGCCGGGGAGCTGTTTTTT.

This chain joins TRBV15 and TRBJ2-7; tentative D call: TRBD1 (7 bases). Germline CDR1 and CDR2: LNHNV and YYDKDF (reference sequence). The CDR3 runs to 16 residues. V shed 1 base and J shed 5 bases, with 18 bases lying between them. This chain's CDR3 is CATSRVGGQLGHEQYF. CDR3 sequence (DNA): TGTGCCACCAGCAGAGTGGGGGGACAGCTGGGACACGAGCAGTACTTC.

The chain employs TRBV10-3 and TRBJ2-5; no firm D call. Per the germline V gene, CDR1 is ENHRY and CDR2 is SYGVKD. Between the trimmed V and J ends, which lost 0 bases and 5 bases, there was a span of 4 bases. The CDR3 runs 12 residues. The CDR3 here is CAISESGETQYF. CDR3 DNA sequence: TGTGCCATCAGTGAGTCCGGGGAGACCCAGTACTTC.

This chain joins TRBV5-4 and TRBJ2-7, with D perhaps matching TRBD2 (6 bases). V shed 4 bases and J shed 4 bases, with 15 bases lying between them. The CDR3 has 14 amino acids. CDR1 is SGHNT and CDR2 is YYREEE in the germline V gene (reference sequence). CDR3 DNA: TGTGCCAGCAGCCCCCGGGTGGGGGGTTACGAGCAGTACTTC. It encodes CASSPRVGGYEQYF.

This chain connects TRBV18 to TRBJ1-2; 8 positions match TRBD1. This CDR3 spans 16 amino acids. V shed 3 bases and J 2 bases; nucleotides not matched to a gene: 8. The germline CDR1 and CDR2 sequences are KGHSH and LQKENI. CDR3 region: CASSPWTGTANYGYTF. The CDR3 bases are TGTGCCAGCTCACCTTGGACAGGGACTGCCAACTATGGCTACACCTTC.

The rearrangement links TRBV5-1 to TRBJ1-4, with unresolved D. This CDR3 contains 13 residues. Looked up from germline, CDR1 is SGHRS and CDR2 is YFSETQ. The V end was cut by 6 bases, the J end by 3 bases, with 9 bases between. As DNA, the CDR3 is TGCGCCAGCAAGCCCTCGGCTAATGAAAAACTGTTTTTT. Protein: CASKPSANEKLFF.

The chain links TRBV7-9 to TRBJ2-3; D remains ambiguous. This CDR3 region has 13 residues. V lost 5 bases and J 0 bases, leaving 6 bases between the germline ends. Germline values: CDR1 SEHNR, CDR2 FQNEAQ (reference sequence). The CDR3 bases are TGTGCCAGCAGCGCTAGAAGCACAGATACGCAGTATTTT. Encoded protein: CASSARSTDTQYF.

This clone was observed a few times. V and J are TRBV7-2 and TRBJ2-2; TRBD2 matches at 11 bases. The CDR3 sequence is 18 residues long. Germline values: CDR1 SGHTA, CDR2 FQGNSA. With 2 bases clipped from V and 2 bases from J, the junction kept 7 bases outside the gene matches. The CDR3: CASSLSPSGGLNTGELFF. The DNA for the CDR3 is TGTGCCAGCAGCTTATCCCCTAGCGGGGGGCTAAACACCGGGGAGCTGTTTTTT.

This chain links TRBV4-2 with TRBJ1-2; D may be TRBD1 (6 bases). This CDR3 region has 15 residues. Between the trimmed V and J ends, which lost 0 bases and 4 bases, there was a span of 12 bases. Germline CDR1 LGHNA, CDR2 YNFKEQ. The CDR3 reads CASSQEDSFLYGYTF. In DNA form, the CDR3 reads TGTGCCAGCAGCCAAGAGGACAGCTTCCTCTATGGCTACACCTTC.

This rearrangement joins TRBV3-1 (or the pseudogene TRBV3-2) to TRBJ1-1; no clear D. Trimming took off 0 bases at V and 5 bases at J, with 4 bases between the two ends. CDR3 length: 12 amino acids. Germline V CDR1 and CDR2: LGHDT, YNNKEL (reference sequence). The CDR3 bases are TGTGCCAGCAGCCAAGATATGACTGAAGCTTTCTTT. Residues: CASSQDMTEAFF.

The V call is TRBV5-1, the J call TRBJ2-3; D might be TRBD1 (6 bases). This CDR3 region has 15 residues. Per germline, CDR1 SGHRS and CDR2 YFSETQ. Trimming removed 4 bases from V and 1 base from J, with 13 bases in between. The CDR3 coding sequence is TGCGCCAGCAGCCCACGGGACATTCGCACAGATACGCAGTATTTT. It encodes CASSPRDIRTDTQYF.

The chain is built from TRBV19 and TRBJ2-1; 7 bases align to TRBD2. Germline CDR1 is LNHDA and CDR2 is SQIVND (reference sequence). V lost 4 bases, J lost 7 bases, and 4 bases stayed unmatched. This CDR3 is 13 amino acids long. CDR3 sequence reads: CASSRTRTNEQFF. DNA of the CDR3: TGTGCCAGTAGTAGGACTAGGACGAATGAGCAGTTCTTC.

This clone came up many times. The genes are TRBV18 and TRBJ2-7; D may be TRBD2 (5 bases). The CDR3 has 13 residues. Germline CDR1 reads KGHSH; CDR2 reads LQKENI. Trimming cost V 2 bases and J 3 bases, with 8 bases left between them. The CDR3 DNA reads TGTGCCAGCTCACCAGGAGGAAACTACGAGCAGTACTTC. Amino acids: CASSPGGNYEQYF.

The V call is TRBV10-2, the J call TRBJ2-3; D is perhaps TRBD1 (5 bases). Trimming took 8 bases from V and 0 from J, leaving 18 bases between them. Germline loops: CDR1 WSHSY, CDR2 SAAADI. The CDR3 length is 16 residues. DNA of the CDR3: TGCGCCAGCTTGCCCCAGGGTGGGGTAAGCACAGATACGCAGTATTTT. Its translation: CASLPQGGVSTDTQYF.

This clone appeared many times. This rearrangement joins TRBV30 to TRBJ2-2; D may be TRBD2 (5 bases). V lost 8 bases to trimming and J lost 0 bases, with 13 bases between them. CDR1 GTSNPN and CDR2 SVGIG come from the germline V gene (reference sequence). This CDR3 is built from 14 residues. The CDR3 nucleotides are TGTGCCCTGCGGACTGATACGAACACCGGGGAGCTGTTTTTT. Protein product: CALRTDTNTGELFF.

CDR3 residues: CASSNQVGAGNSPLHF. CDR3 in DNA: TGTGCCAGTAGCAACCAAGTCGGAGCGGGAAATTCACCCCTCCACTTT. The chain uses TRBV19 and TRBJ1-6, with unresolved D. Germline lookup yields CDR1 LNHDA and CDR2 SQIVND (reference sequence). This CDR3 comprises 16 residues. The V and J ends lost 6 bases and 7 bases respectively, with 19 bases between them.

This clone was seen a handful of times. The chain recombines TRBV29-1 with TRBJ2-2, with 7 bases fitting TRBD1. Unmatched junction bases numbered 5, after V lost 7 bases and J lost 0 bases. The CDR3 runs to 14 residues. Germline-derived CDR1 and CDR2 are SQVTM and ANQGSEA. CDR3 sequence: CSGGQASNTGELFF. In DNA, the CDR3 is TGCAGCGGAGGACAGGCTTCGAACACCGGGGAGCTGTTTTTT.

This clone was counted once. J is TRBJ2-1 and V is TRBV3-1 (or the pseudogene TRBV3-2); D gene ambiguous. Germline CDR1 LGHDT, CDR2 YNNKEL (reference sequence). Trimming stripped 1 base from V and 3 bases from J, with 7 bases between. The CDR3 spans 14 residues. The CDR3 protein is CASSQVVSYNEQFF. Here the CDR3 DNA reads TGTGCCAGCAGCCAAGTGGTTAGCTACAATGAGCAGTTCTTC.

The chain joins TRBV29-1 to TRBJ2-6, with TRBD1 matching 9 bases. Germline CDR1 and CDR2: SQVTM and ANQGSEA. Trimming at V came to 4 bases and at J to 1 base, leaving 5 bases not matched to a gene. The CDR3 is made up of 16 amino acids. CDR3 DNA sequence: TGCAGCGTTGGTGGGACAGGGCTATCTGGGGCCAACGTCCTGACTTTC. It translates to CSVGGTGLSGANVLTF.

This rearrangement joins TRBV5-1 to TRBJ2-1, with TRBD2 matching 8 bases. CDR1 is SGHRS, CDR2 YFSETQ, per germline. This CDR3 region has 20 residues. Trimming at V came to 0 bases and at J to 4 bases, leaving 18 bases not matched to a gene. CDR3 in amino acids: CASSLVISGSRVMQYNEQFF. DNA for the CDR3: TGCGCCAGCAGCTTGGTTATAAGCGGGAGTCGCGTGATGCAGTACAATGAGCAGTTCTTC.